This T cell receptor (beta chain) was identified during a study of cytomegalovirus exposure and HLA in healthy donors. Study findings and constraints: A later analysis showed HLA-associated TCR beta chains outstripping equally common others in clonal expansion. The productive fraction for most TCR beta V segments was about 87% or about 30% in an earlier analysis. By a later analysis, the bulk of CMV-associated TCR beta chains appeared HLA-restricted.

This CDR3 is built from 17 residues. The germline CDR1 and CDR2 sequences are LNHNV and YYDKDF (reference sequence). Trimming shortened V by 5 bases and J by 0 bases, and 17 bases separated the two germline ends. In regard to this clone: Antigen: not known.

This PCR relied on a set of 60 Vbeta primers and 13 Jbeta primers. In the original processing: In a later analysis, 75 million to 85 million unique TCR beta chains included roughly 11 million shared by two or more donors. TCRdb's copy holds only in-frame clones and misses some; the assay was immunoSEQ multiplex PCR. V and J calls and clone size are as listed in that table; D and trimming were resolved from the DNA. The sample includes approximately 300,000 clones, 80% of them seen just once. The TCR sequence derives from a girl aged 2-10 years in good health and CMV-seronegative. Sequencing was carried out using PBMCs. The chain joins TRBV15 to TRBJ1-3, with no clear D. CDR3 nucleotides: TGTGCCACCAGCTCCCTTAGGTTGGAGATCTCTGGAAACACCATATATTTT. Translated: CATSSLRLEISGNTIYF.